This TCR beta chain was sequenced for a study of PD-1 blockade in mismatch repair-deficient tumors. Stated time point: approximately 10-day in vitro stimulation with candidate neoantigen peptide 5. A roughly 10-day in vitro culture was run per each of about 7 reactive peptides. Sequenced by immunoSEQ multiplex PCR; TCRdb stores in-frame clones only, minus some. The table records around 14,000 clones, roughly 80% of them present only once. Remarks on this clone: Its antigen remains unidentified.

Germline V lookup: CDR1 LNHDA, CDR2 SQIVND (reference sequence). The germline V and J ends were trimmed by 10 bases and 2 bases, with 24 bases remaining between them. This CDR3 is built from 17 residues. Sequencing was performed on cells cultured in vitro, taken from a patient treated with pembrolizumab. The TCR comes from an adult with mismatch repair-deficient cancer. The V gene is TRBV19, the J gene TRBJ1-3; D possibly corresponds to TRBD1 (5 bases). In DNA form, the CDR3 reads TGTGCCACCCGGGACGAACGGAATTCCTTTGCTGGAAACACCATATATTTT. Amino acids: CATRDERNSFAGNTIYF.